The subject of this entry is one T cell receptor (beta chain). Antigen unknown. This specimen comes from a study of cytomegalovirus exposure and HLA in healthy donors. Regarding the study as a whole: Both high specificity and high sensitivity reportedly marked the classifier's diagnosis of cytomegalovirus status.

This CDR3 has 20 residues. Germline lookup yields CDR1 MDHEN and CDR2 SYDVKM. V lost 4 bases to trimming and J lost 4 bases; unmatched junction nucleotides: 15. The PCR made use of 60 Vbeta and 13 Jbeta primers. The protocol was immunoSEQ multiplex PCR, while the TCRdb copy is restricted to in-frame clones and leaves out a portion. The repertoire includes approximately 130,000 clones, about 85% of them detected once, and 6% to 8% sits in the top ten. What was sequenced was PBMCs. The clonotype was recovered from a woman in her thirties in good health and CMV-seropositive. The V call is TRBV28, the J call TRBJ2-1, with TRBD2 identical over 14 bases. The CDR3 coding sequence is TGTGCCAGCAGTTCCAACTCCCCGGGACTAGCGGGAGCTATATACAATGAGCAGTTCTTC. It encodes CASSSNSPGLAGAIYNEQFF.